The present T cell receptor (beta chain) was sequenced within a study of cytotoxic CD8 clonotypes in ibrutinib-treated CLL. For TCR beta libraries, roughly 1.9 micrograms of genomic DNA were obtained from cryopreserved PBMCs. Trimming stripped 2 bases from V and 3 bases from J, with 13 bases between. The CDR3 is made up of 16 amino acids. Germline V gene sequence: CDR1 MNHEY, CDR2 SVGAGI. Profiling relied on immunoSEQ multiplex PCR, and the TCRdb table lists in-frame clones only, not all of them. Here the sample spans almost 85,000 clones, 86% being singletons. This chain uses TRBV6-5 with TRBJ2-2; D gene unclear. The TCR comes from a human donor with chronic lymphocytic leukemia. The sequenced sample was PBMCs, obtained before ibrutinib treatment. The CDR3 coding sequence is TGTGCCAGCAGTTACGAGGTGGTACAGCACACCGGGGAGCTGTTTTTT. Translation: CASSYEVVQHTGELFF.